This TCR beta chain was recovered during a study of T cells in Graves' hyperthyroidism and ophthalmopathy. In its sample, this clonotype was seen many times. Its antigen is unidentified. CDR1 and CDR2 (germline): MDHEN, SYDVKM. The CDR3 runs 15 residues. Trimming took 8 bases from V and 2 from J; bases not matched to a gene: 11. When ophthalmopathy did not progress within 18 months, Graves' hyperthyroidism was considered stable. Template material for amplifying TCR beta CDR3 regions consisted of RNA transcripts. The HTBI primer set served for first-round RT-PCR of the TCR CDR3. TCRdb ran MiXCR on the multiplex PCR reads and lists one entry per CDR3 protein. The sample yields approximately 740,000 distinct CDR3 sequences, approximately 14% seen once. The study, taken as a whole, reports: Separating ophthalmopathy from stable hyperthyroidism was achieved by a 13 V-J model.

The J gene is TRBJ2-7, the V gene TRBV28; TRBD1 agrees at 8 bases. The receptor was isolated from a woman aged 18-35 years with Graves' hyperthyroidism. Source material: blood. The CDR3 region is CASGPRETGAYEQYF. Here the CDR3 DNA reads TGTGCCAGCGGCCCCCGGGAGACAGGGGCCTACGAGCAGTACTTC.